The 14 T cell receptor beta chains listed next were all sequenced from one sample in a study of OX40 agonist ivuxolimab in advanced cancers. Assay used: immunoSEQ multiplex PCR; TCRdb lists only in-frame clones, some missing. The sample carries approximately 66,000 clones, approximately 90% recorded once. The material sequenced was CD4+ or CD8+ T cells sorted from blood, taken in a trial of the OX40 agonist ivuxolimab. These TCRs come from an adult with an advanced solid tumor such as melanoma, head and neck, liver or kidney cancer.

J is TRBJ2-7 and V is TRBV5-1; D is unclear. Germline CDR1 reads SGHRS; CDR2 reads YFSETQ. V was trimmed by 4 bases and J by 2 bases, leaving 13 bases between them. The CDR3 contains 14 residues. CDR3 residues: CASSRGPGPYEQYF. CDR3 in DNA: TGCGCCAGCAGCCGAGGACCGGGCCCCTACGAGCAGTACTTC.

This clone turned up a few times. V is TRBV30 and J is TRBJ1-5; D ambiguous. Germline lookup yields CDR1 GTSNPN and CDR2 SVGIG (reference sequence). V lost 2 bases, J lost 3 bases, and 8 bases lay in between. The CDR3 consists of 13 residues. CDR3 sequence: CAWSYQFNQPQHF. DNA for the CDR3: TGTGCCTGGAGTTATCAGTTCAATCAGCCCCAGCATTTT. Full variable domain (remainder filled in from reference TRBV30 and TRBJ1-5): SQTIHQWPATLVQPVGSPLSLECTVEGTSNPNLYWYRQAAGRGLQLLFYSVGIGQISSEVPQNLSASRPQDRQFILSSKKLLLSDSGFYLCAWSYQFNQPQHFGDGTRLSIL.

V and J are TRBV6-1 and TRBJ1-4; D is perhaps TRBD1 (5 bases). This CDR3 region has 15 residues. Germline CDR1 reads MNHNS; CDR2 reads SASEGT. Trimming stripped 8 bases from V and 0 bases from J, with 13 bases between. The CDR3 region is CASLGTRPTNEKLFF. In nucleotides, the CDR3 is TGTGCCAGCTTAGGGACTCGACCAACTAATGAAAAACTGTTTTTT.

The rearrangement joins TRBV4-1 to TRBJ2-1; TRBD1 might be the D (5 bases). The CDR3 extends over 13 amino acids. With 4 bases removed from V and 9 bases from J, the gap between germline ends came to 13 bases. Germline CDR1 is MGHRA and CDR2 is YSYEKL. The CDR3 reads CASSPPGPGEQFF. CDR3 sequence (DNA): TGCGCCAGCAGCCCCCCAGGGCCCGGTGAGCAGTTCTTC.

V and J are TRBV2 and TRBJ1-2; TRBD1 agrees at 9 bases. Germline V lookup: CDR1 SNHLY, CDR2 FYNNEI. This CDR3 region has 14 residues. Trimming took 6 bases from V and 6 from J; bases not matched to a gene: 8. CDR3: CASRANRDRDGYTF. The CDR3 nucleotides are TGTGCCAGCAGGGCGAACCGGGACAGGGATGGCTACACCTTC.

The chain couples TRBV11-2 to TRBJ1-1; no clear D gene. Trimming stripped 3 bases from V and 1 base from J, with 9 bases between. The CDR3 consists of 14 residues. Germline assignment: CDR1 SGHAT and CDR2 FQNNGV. The CDR3 DNA follows: TGTGCCAGCAGCTTTATGATAGGGAACACTGAAGCTTTCTTT. Amino acids: CASSFMIGNTEAFF.

The CDR3 is CASSEGVFYGYTF. CDR3 nucleotides: TGCGCCAGCAGTGAGGGGGTTTTCTATGGCTACACCTTC. The chain combines TRBV10-2 with TRBJ1-2; D is undetermined. The CDR3 has 13 residues. The germline V gene has CDR1 WSHSY and CDR2 SAAADI. Trimming removed 2 bases at V and 4 bases at J, with 8 bases between.

V gene TRBV6-5 combines with J gene TRBJ1-2; 9 bases are shared with TRBD1. Germline-derived CDR1 and CDR2 are MNHEY and SVGAGI. This CDR3 contains 13 residues. Trimming at V came to 6 bases and at J to 7 bases, leaving 6 bases not matched to a gene. The CDR3 nucleotides are TGTGCCAGCAGCTGGGACAGGGTGGTTGGCTACACCTTC. Translation: CASSWDRVVGYTF.

This chain connects TRBV19 to TRBJ1-5; tentative D call: TRBD1 (6 bases). The V gene lost 7 bases and the J gene lost 0 bases, with 10 bases spanning the gap. This CDR3 contains 14 residues. From germline, CDR1 is LNHDA and CDR2 SQIVND (reference sequence). CDR3 residues: CASNRANSNQPQHF. The CDR3, as DNA: TGTGCCAGTAACAGGGCGAATAGCAATCAGCCCCAGCATTTT.

This sequence joins TRBV28 and TRBJ1-2; 8 bases fit TRBD1. Trimming cost V 5 bases and J 3 bases; bases outside gene matches: 5. The CDR3 extends over 14 amino acids. Per the germline V gene, CDR1 is MDHEN and CDR2 is SYDVKM. The DNA for the CDR3 is TGTGCCAGCAGTCCTGGACAGGGCTACTATGGCTACACCTTC. As protein: CASSPGQGYYGYTF.

This clone was seen a handful of times. This chain uses TRBV7-9 with TRBJ2-3; D is undetermined. V lost 5 bases, J lost 0 bases, and 9 bases lay in between. The CDR3 runs 14 residues. CDR1 is SEHNR, CDR2 FQNEAQ, per germline (reference sequence). This chain's CDR3 is CASSIGYSTDTQYF. The CDR3 bases are TGTGCCAGCAGCATAGGGTATAGCACAGATACGCAGTATTTT.

In its sample, this clone was seen a few times. The rearrangement links TRBV2 to TRBJ2-5; D may be TRBD1 (5 bases). The CDR3 has 13 residues. Trimming removed 4 bases from V and 4 bases from J, with 10 bases in between. Germline lookup yields CDR1 SNHLY and CDR2 FYNNEI. The CDR3 coding sequence is TGTGCCAGCAGTGTTCCAGGGCGAGAGACCCAGTACTTC. This sequence encodes CASSVPGRETQYF.

The chain combines TRBV5-1 with TRBJ2-5; 7 bases fit TRBD1. With 5 bases clipped from V and 6 bases from J, the junction kept 10 bases outside the gene matches. The CDR3 has 14 amino acids. Germline-derived CDR1 and CDR2 are SGHRS and YFSETQ. The CDR3, as DNA: TGCGCCAGCAGTCAACTTGACAGGGTGCAGACCCAGTACTTC. Amino acids: CASSQLDRVQTQYF. Combining the CDR3 with reference TRBV5-1 and TRBJ2-5 gives the whole variable domain KAGVTQTPRYLIKTRGQQVTLSCSPISGHRSVSWYQQTPGQGLQFLFEYFSETQRNKGNFPGRFSGRQFSNSRSEMNVSTLELGDSALYLCASSQLDRVQTQYFGPGTRLLVL.

This clone was recorded once. The chain is built from TRBV2 and TRBJ2-3; 8 nucleotides agree with TRBD2. The CDR3 has 15 amino acids. The V gene end was trimmed by 7 bases and the J gene end by 6 bases; junction bases not matched to a gene: 12. Germline V CDR1 and CDR2: SNHLY, FYNNEI. The CDR3 DNA reads TGTGCCAGCAAAATAAGCGGGGGCCCGGAGGATACGCAGTATTTT. Amino acid sequence: CASKISGGPEDTQYF.